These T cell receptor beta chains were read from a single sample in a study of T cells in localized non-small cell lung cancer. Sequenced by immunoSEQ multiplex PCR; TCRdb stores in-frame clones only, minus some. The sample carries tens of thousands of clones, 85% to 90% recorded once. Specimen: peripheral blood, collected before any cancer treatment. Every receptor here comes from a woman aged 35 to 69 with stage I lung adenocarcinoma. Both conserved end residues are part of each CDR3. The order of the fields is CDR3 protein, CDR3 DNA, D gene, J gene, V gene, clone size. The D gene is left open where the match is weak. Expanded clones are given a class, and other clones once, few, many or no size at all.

CATRFRAGANVLTF	TGTGCCACCAGGTTTAGGGCTGGGGCCAACGTCCTGACTTTC	.	TRBJ2-6	TRBV6-5	.
CASSVDTGELFF	TGTGCCAGCAGTGTTGACACCGGGGAGCTGTTTTTT	.	TRBJ2-2	TRBV2	.
CASGSGGRGSMAQHF	TGTGCTAGTGGTTCAGGCGGCAGGGGGTCGATGGCCCAGCATTTT	TRBD1	TRBJ1-5	TRBV12-5	.
CAWSGQGVHEQYF	TGTGCCTGGAGTGGACAGGGGGTCCACGAGCAGTACTTC	TRBD1	TRBJ2-7	TRBV30	.
CASSYGQDPWYGYTF	TGCGCCAGCAGCTACGGACAGGACCCTTGGTATGGCTACACCTTC	TRBD1	TRBJ1-2	TRBV5-1	once
CASSYSAQGSTEAFF	TGTGCCAGCAGTTACTCGGCCCAGGGTAGCACTGAAGCTTTCTTT	.	TRBJ1-1	TRBV6-5	.
CASTRTGGNQPQHF	TGTGCCAGCACCCGGACAGGGGGCAATCAGCCCCAGCATTTT	TRBD1	TRBJ1-5	TRBV28	few
CAWKLNEKLFF	TGTGCCTGGAAACTTAATGAAAAACTGTTTTTT	.	TRBJ1-4	TRBV30	few
CASTLLGTGPGNTIYF	TGTGCCAGCACCTTACTGGGGACAGGGCCTGGAAACACCATATATTTT	TRBD1	TRBJ1-3	TRBV5-6	.
CASSPTGGSPLHF	TGCGCCAGCAGCCCCACCGGGGGCTCACCCCTCCACTTT	.	TRBJ1-6	TRBV5-1	.
CASSTPRGQFF	TGTGCCAGCAGTACACCGAGGGGGCAGTTCTTC	.	TRBJ2-1	TRBV25-1	.
CASSLDGNYGYTF	TGTGCCAGCAGCTTAGACGGTAACTATGGCTACACCTTC	.	TRBJ1-2	TRBV5-6	.
CATSRTGSNEKLFF	TGTGCCACCTCCCGGACAGGGAGTAATGAAAAACTGTTTTTT	TRBD1	TRBJ1-4	TRBV7-9	.
CASIPSAKTQYF	TGTGCCAGCATCCCCTCCGCAAAGACCCAGTACTTC	.	TRBJ2-5	TRBV5-8	.
CASSLRRGQETQYF	TGTGCCAGCAGCTTGCGCAGGGGACAAGAGACCCAGTACTTC	.	TRBJ2-5	TRBV5-5	once
CASEPGQGSPLHF	TGTGCCAGCGAACCGGGACAGGGCTCACCCCTCCACTTT	TRBD1	TRBJ1-6	TRBV19	.
CASRTGLTDTQYF	TGCGCCAGTCGGACAGGGTTAACAGATACGCAGTATTTT	TRBD1	TRBJ2-3	TRBV5-1	.
CASSLGTPDLNQPQHF	TGTGCCAGCTCCCTAGGGACACCAGATCTCAATCAGCCCCAGCATTTT	.	TRBJ1-5	TRBV18	.
CASRAQSGTREFF	TGTGCCAGCAGAGCGCAATCCGGGACTAGAGAGTTCTTC	TRBD2	TRBJ2-1	TRBV6-1	.
CASSLGTLNTGELFF	TGCGCCAGCAGCTTGGGTACACTTAACACCGGGGAGCTGTTTTTT	.	TRBJ2-2	TRBV5-1	.
CARGLQVNEKLFF	TGTGCCCGGGGGCTCCAGGTGAATGAAAAACTGTTTTTT	.	TRBJ1-4	TRBV11-3	.
CATSRDQAGGYQPQHF	TGTGCCACCAGCAGAGATCAGGCAGGGGGCTATCAGCCCCAGCATTTT	TRBD1	TRBJ1-5	TRBV15	.
CSVRVANYGYTF	TGCAGCGTTCGGGTAGCTAACTATGGCTACACCTTC	.	TRBJ1-2	TRBV29-1	once
CASSSVTSGRINEQFF	TGTGCCAGCAGTTCGGTGACTAGCGGGAGAATCAATGAGCAGTTCTTC	TRBD2	TRBJ2-1	TRBV6-6	.
CASSPGQGATEAFF	TGTGCCAGCTCACCTGGACAGGGCGCCACTGAAGCTTTCTTT	TRBD1	TRBJ1-1	TRBV18	.
CASSQKAGGEGYGYTF	TGTGCCAGCAGCCAAAAAGCGGGGGGAGAGGGCTATGGCTACACCTTC	.	TRBJ1-2	TRBV5-5	once
CASSVELKFDTQYF	TGTGCCAGCAGCGTAGAGTTGAAGTTTGATACGCAGTATTTT	.	TRBJ2-3	TRBV9	.
CASASEVNIQYF	TGTGCTAGTGCATCGGAGGTGAACATTCAGTACTTC	.	TRBJ2-4	TRBV12-5	.
CASSWPLAGESGQFF	TGCGCCAGCAGCTGGCCGCTAGCGGGAGAATCGGGGCAGTTCTTC	TRBD2	TRBJ2-1	TRBV5-1	.
CASSLSWGVGTEAFF	TGTGCCAGCAGTTTATCATGGGGGGTAGGCACTGAAGCTTTCTTT	.	TRBJ1-1	TRBV27	.
CASSDSGRASDTQYF	TGTGCCAGCTCAGATAGCGGGAGGGCCTCAGATACGCAGTATTTT	TRBD2	TRBJ2-3	TRBV18	.
CASSTTSRTEAFF	TGTGCCAGTAGTACCACCTCACGCACTGAAGCTTTCTTT	.	TRBJ1-1	TRBV19	.
CASRKRDTYQPQHF	TGTGCCAGTAGGAAGCGGGACACCTATCAGCCCCAGCATTTT	.	TRBJ1-5	TRBV19	.
CASSAQARVPYGGAYNEQFF	TGTGCCAGCAGTGCACAGGCGCGGGTCCCCTACGGGGGGGCCTACAATGAGCAGTTCTTC	TRBD2	TRBJ2-1	TRBV6-4	.
CASSPGYNSNQPQHF	TGTGCCAGCTCTCCGGGGTACAATAGCAATCAGCCCCAGCATTTT	.	TRBJ1-5	TRBV18	.
CASSPAGNEQYF	TGTGCCAGCAGCCCAGCCGGGAACGAGCAGTACTTC	.	TRBJ2-7	TRBV9	.
CASSMRGPSEAFF	TGTGCCAGTAGTATGCGAGGGCCGAGTGAAGCTTTCTTT	.	TRBJ1-1	TRBV19	few
CASNRGRDNEQFF	TGTGCCAGCAACAGGGGGCGCGACAATGAGCAGTTCTTC	TRBD1	TRBJ2-1	TRBV19	.
CASSGAPLGQYF	TGTGCCAGCAGCGGGGCCCCCCTCGGGCAGTACTTC	.	TRBJ2-7	TRBV5-4	.
CASSLDHLQSSGNTIYF	TGTGCCAGCAGCTTAGATCACCTCCAAAGCTCTGGAAACACCATATATTTT	.	TRBJ1-3	TRBV11-3	.
CASMRGMNTEAFF	TGCGCCAGCATGCGGGGTATGAACACTGAAGCTTTCTTT	.	TRBJ1-1	TRBV10-2	.
CASSVGDLFNYGYTF	TGTGCCAGCAGCGTAGGGGACCTCTTTAACTATGGCTACACCTTC	.	TRBJ1-2	TRBV9	.
CASSPRPQITGELFF	TGTGCCAGCAGCCCCAGGCCCCAGATCACCGGGGAGCTGTTTTTT	.	TRBJ2-2	TRBV9	.
CASSFSEKETQYF	TGCGCCAGCAGCTTTTCGGAAAAAGAGACCCAGTACTTC	.	TRBJ2-5	TRBV5-1	.
CAISDDPGSANTEAFF	TGTGCCATCAGTGATGACCCCGGGTCGGCGAACACTGAAGCTTTCTTT	.	TRBJ1-1	TRBV10-3	.
CASSQSVNYDTEAFF	TGCGCCAGCAGCCAGTCAGTTAATTATGACACTGAAGCTTTCTTT	.	TRBJ1-1	TRBV4-3	.